These T cell receptor beta chains were read from a single sample in a study of T cells in localized non-small cell lung cancer. TCRdb keeps only in-frame clones here, not all; method: immunoSEQ multiplex PCR. The sample holds over 1,000 clones, 27% seen once. The sequencing used normal lung tissue next to the tumor, collected before any cancer treatment. The source is a male donor at least 60 years old with stage II squamous cell lung carcinoma. The CDR3 runs from the conserved cysteine through the conserved F or W. D genes are given only for firm matches. Rows give clone size only sometimes, using once, few, many, or a class for an expanded clone.

>TRBV12-2|TRBJ1-1|-|few
CASLPPGRGYTEAFF
TGTGCCAGTTTACCTCCCGGCAGGGGATACACTGAAGCTTTCTTT
>TRBV7-6|TRBJ2-2|-|medium-sized
CASLEGPLTNTGELFF
TGTGCCAGCTTGGAGGGGCCGCTAACGAACACCGGGGAGCTGTTTTTT
>TRBV29-1|TRBJ2-3|-|-
CSVDPSTDTQYF
TGCAGCGTGGACCCTAGCACAGATACGCAGTATTTT
>TRBV12-5|TRBJ1-1|-|large
CASTLDRYTEAFF
TGTGCCAGCACTCTCGACAGGTACACTGAAGCTTTCTTT
>TRBV19|TRBJ2-3|TRBD2|large
CASSILAGGGSDTQYF
TGTGCCAGTAGTATCCTAGCGGGAGGTGGGTCAGATACGCAGTATTTT
>TRBV9|TRBJ1-1|TRBD1|-
CASRAGGGVNTEAFF
TGTGCCAGCAGGGCAGGGGGAGGGGTGAACACTGAAGCTTTCTTT
>TRBV19|TRBJ1-3|TRBD1|-
CASSMGVGTGTGNTIYF
TGTGCCAGTAGTATGGGAGTCGGGACAGGGACTGGAAACACCATATATTTT
>TRBV19|TRBJ2-1|-|-
CASSIGPLENNEQFF
TGTGCCAGTAGTATAGGGCCCCTAGAAAACAATGAGCAGTTCTTC
>TRBV28|TRBJ1-6|TRBD1|few
CASSPPGGSSYNSPLHF
TGTGCCAGCAGTCCCCCAGGGGGTAGCTCCTATAATTCACCCCTCCACTTT
>TRBV28|TRBJ1-2|-|hyperexpanded
CASRSQINYGYTF
TGTGCCAGCAGGTCTCAGATTAACTATGGCTACACCTTC
>TRBV11-3|TRBJ2-7|TRBD1|few
CASSSPGQAGNEQYF
TGTGCCAGCAGCTCTCCGGGACAGGCAGGCAACGAGCAGTACTTC
>TRBV15|TRBJ2-7|-|few
CATSRDFVEGYEQYF
TGTGCCACCAGCAGAGATTTTGTGGAGGGCTACGAGCAGTACTTC
>TRBV10-2|TRBJ2-1|TRBD2|-
CASRGGTSGANEQFF
TGCGCCAGCAGGGGCGGGACTAGCGGGGCGAATGAGCAGTTCTTC
>TRBV28|TRBJ1-4|-|-
CASSPGYRGINEKLFF
TGTGCCAGCAGCCCAGGTTATAGGGGCATTAATGAAAAACTGTTTTTT
>TRBV6-8|TRBJ1-6|-|-
CASSPQGYNSPLHF
TGTGCCAGCAGTCCCCAGGGGTATAATTCACCCCTCCACTTT
>TRBV11-3|TRBJ2-1|-|-
CASGRGLSYNEQFF
TGTGCCAGCGGGCGGGGGCTTTCCTACAATGAGCAGTTCTTC
>TRBV19|TRBJ2-1|TRBD2|once
CASSMSSGGYNEQFF
TGTGCCAGTAGTATGTCTAGCGGGGGGTACAATGAGCAGTTCTTC
>TRBV19|TRBJ1-5|-|-
CASSIRDKYSNQPQHF
TGTGCCAGTAGTATCCGGGACAAGTATAGCAATCAGCCCCAGCATTTT
>TRBV11-3|TRBJ2-5|TRBD1|-
CASSLQGTGRGETQYF
TGTGCCAGCAGCTTACAGGGGACAGGGCGTGGGGAGACCCAGTACTTC
>TRBV30|TRBJ2-5|TRBD2|-
CAWSVSGGRETQYF
TGTGCCTGGAGTGTAAGCGGGGGAAGGGAGACCCAGTACTTC
>TRBV11-3|TRBJ2-4|-|few
CASSLGPGSLNIQYF
TGTGCCAGCAGCTTAGGCCCAGGGTCATTGAACATTCAGTACTTC
>TRBV11-3|TRBJ2-1|TRBD1|few
CASSLFTGGGYEQFF
TGTGCCAGCAGCTTATTCACAGGGGGCGGCTATGAGCAGTTCTTC
>TRBV28|TRBJ1-2|-|-
CASSSGLEGYTF
TGTGCCAGCAGCTCGGGACTGGAGGGCTACACCTTC
>TRBV6-8|TRBJ1-4|TRBD1|-
CASSRGTGEVGKLFF
TGTGCCAGCAGTCGAGGGACAGGGGAAGTAGGAAAACTGTTTTTT
>TRBV11-3|TRBJ2-3|-|large
CASSLVSGYTDTQYF
TGTGCCAGCAGCTTGGTTAGCGGATACACAGATACGCAGTATTTT
>TRBV9|TRBJ2-5|-|few
CASSEVRADQETQYF
TGTGCCAGCAGTGAAGTCCGGGCAGATCAAGAGACCCAGTACTTC
>TRBV6-8|TRBJ2-2|-|few
CAIREGWTGELFF
TGTGCCATCAGAGAAGGTTGGACCGGGGAGCTGTTTTTT
>TRBV19|TRBJ1-6|TRBD1|-
CASSMPPGQGVSYNSPLHF
TGTGCCAGTAGTATGCCTCCGGGACAGGGCGTCTCCTATAATTCACCCCTCCACTTT
>TRBV6-8|TRBJ1-2|-|medium-sized
CAIRSPLEYGYTF
TGTGCCATCAGGAGCCCTTTGGAGTATGGCTACACCTTC
>TRBV11-3|TRBJ1-2|-|few
CASSLVGRLNYGYTF
TGTGCCAGCAGCTTGGTGGGACGGCTTAACTATGGCTACACCTTC
>TRBV11-3|TRBJ1-2|-|few
CASSYRASMSNYGYTF
TGTGCCAGCAGCTACCGGGCCTCGATGTCCAACTATGGCTACACCTTC
>TRBV19|TRBJ2-5|-|-
CASTQTLSQETQYF
TGTGCCAGTACCCAGACACTTTCACAAGAGACCCAGTACTTC
>TRBV5-1|TRBJ2-2|TRBD1|-
CASGGGQGRTGELFF
TGCGCCAGCGGCGGGGGACAGGGGAGAACCGGGGAGCTGTTTTTT
>TRBV14|TRBJ2-3|TRBD2|-
CASSQGLAGNVVLDTQYF
TGTGCCAGCAGCCAAGGTTTAGCGGGAAATGTCGTACTTGATACGCAGTATTTT
>TRBV11-3|TRBJ2-1|-|few
CASSVQTGFNNEQFF
TGTGCCAGCAGCGTCCAGACGGGGTTTAACAATGAGCAGTTCTTC
>TRBV6-8|TRBJ2-5|-|large
CASSYSQETQYF
TGTGCCAGCAGTTACTCCCAAGAGACCCAGTACTTC
>TRBV5-1|TRBJ2-2|-|few
CASSLYGTPVTGELFF
TGCGCCAGCAGCTTGTATGGGACCCCGGTAACCGGGGAGCTGTTTTTT
>TRBV11-3|TRBJ1-4|TRBD1|large
CASSFRDRGLGEKLFF
TGTGCCAGCAGTTTTCGGGACAGGGGGCTTGGAGAAAAACTGTTTTTT
>TRBV5-1|TRBJ1-1|-|-
CASSLAWRHTEAFF
TGCGCCAGCAGCTTGGCCTGGAGACACACTGAAGCTTTCTTT
>TRBV14|TRBJ2-1|TRBD2|once
CASSQGLARYNEQFF
TGTGCCAGCAGCCAAGGACTAGCGAGATACAATGAGCAGTTCTTC
>TRBV11-3|TRBJ2-3|TRBD2|few
CASSFTSGAFTDTQYF
TGTGCCAGCAGCTTTACTAGCGGAGCTTTCACAGATACGCAGTATTTT
>TRBV19|TRBJ2-7|-|-
CASSPGSGTYEQYF
TGTGCCAGTAGTCCGGGCTCGGGGACCTACGAGCAGTACTTC
>TRBV11-3|TRBJ1-2|TRBD1|medium-sized
CASTLAPTGQKYGYTF
TGTGCCAGCACCCTGGCTCCTACGGGACAGAAATATGGCTACACCTTC
>TRBV5-1|TRBJ2-1|TRBD2|once
CASRGREGLDEQFF
TGCGCCAGCAGGGGACGGGAGGGCCTGGATGAGCAGTTCTTC
>TRBV15|TRBJ1-1|-|-
CATSSRVTNTEAFF
TGTGCCACCAGCAGCAGGGTGACGAACACTGAAGCTTTCTTT
>TRBV12-5|TRBJ1-2|TRBD1|-
CASGLVVVGGQEYGYTF
TGTGCTAGTGGTTTGGTAGTTGTTGGGGGACAGGAGTATGGCTACACCTTC
>TRBV11-3|TRBJ2-1|-|few
CASSYIMSYNEQFF
TGTGCCAGCAGCTATATCATGAGTTACAATGAGCAGTTCTTC
>TRBV11-3|TRBJ1-1|TRBD1|-
CASSPNTGGEVTEAFF
TGTGCCAGCAGCCCCAATACAGGGGGCGAAGTCACTGAAGCTTTCTTT
>TRBV19|TRBJ2-1|-|few
CASSINYNNEQFF
TGTGCCAGTAGTATAAACTACAACAATGAGCAGTTCTTC
>TRBV6-8|TRBJ1-1|-|medium-sized
CASSYSSWGDMNTEAFF
TGTGCCAGCAGTTACTCCAGCTGGGGGGACATGAACACTGAAGCTTTCTTT
>TRBV5-1|TRBJ1-6|-|-
CASSLAFRGTQDNSPLHF
TGCGCCAGCAGCTTGGCGTTTAGGGGGACGCAGGATAATTCACCCCTCCACTTT
>TRBV6-8|TRBJ2-1|TRBD2|-
CASSYQIGGTSGNEQFF
TGTGCCAGCAGTTACCAGATAGGGGGGACTAGCGGCAATGAGCAGTTCTTC
>TRBV18|TRBJ2-1|-|-
CASSPFKSRVNEQFF
TGTGCCAGCTCACCATTTAAAAGTCGGGTTAATGAGCAGTTCTTC
>TRBV29-1|TRBJ1-5|-|few
CSAGEFDQPQHF
TGCAGCGCAGGGGAGTTCGATCAGCCCCAGCATTTT
>TRBV7-5|TRBJ2-7|-|few
CASSPSGTGTSYEQYF
TGTGCCAGCAGCCCCTCCGGGACAGGTACTTCCTACGAGCAGTACTTC
>TRBV9|TRBJ2-2|-|large
CASSSSPGELFF
TGTGCCAGCAGCTCCTCCCCCGGGGAGCTGTTTTTT
>TRBV11-3|TRBJ2-1|TRBD2|-
CASSYPTSGSSYNEQFF
TGTGCCAGCAGCTACCCGACTAGCGGGAGTTCCTACAATGAGCAGTTCTTC